The 31 T cell receptor beta chains reported below all come from one sample, sequenced in a study of T-cell memory formation after mild COVID-19. Each CDR3 protein gets one entry after TCRdb re-called the 5' RACE reads with MiXCR. The sample holds about 440,000 distinct CDR3 sequences, around 20% seen once. The material sequenced was PBMCs or a T cell subset sorted from them (not recorded which). Receptor source: an adult woman who had mild COVID-19 (a few samples of this study predate the infection). Cell type and time point are not known.

The chain links TRBV5-1 to TRBJ2-7; 8 nucleotides agree with TRBD1. The CDR3 extends over 14 amino acids. V gave up 1 base and J gave up 4 bases; unmatched junction bases: 4. Germline V lookup: CDR1 SGHRS, CDR2 YFSETQ. The CDR3: CASSLQQGGYEQYF. The CDR3, as DNA: TGCGCCAGCAGCTTGCAACAGGGGGGTTACGAGCAGTACTTC.

This clonotype has more than one count but fewer than ten. The chain employs TRBV12-3 or TRBV12-4 and TRBJ2-1; weak D call: TRBD1 (5 bases). This CDR3 spans 15 amino acids. V was clipped by 3 bases and J by 2 bases, with 11 bases between them. This chain's CDR3 is CASSLATVTYNEQFF. The CDR3, as DNA: TGTGCCAGCAGTTTGGCGACAGTCACCTACAATGAGCAGTTCTTC.

V is TRBV4-1 and J is TRBJ2-7, with 8 bases that match TRBD2. The germline CDR1 and CDR2 sequences are MGHRA and YSYEKL. The CDR3 contains 15 residues. V shed 4 bases and J 3 bases; nucleotides not matched to a gene: 8. The CDR3 here is CASSRPGTRDYEQYF. Written as DNA, the CDR3 is TGCGCCAGCAGCCGCCCCGGGACTAGAGACTACGAGCAGTACTTC.

DNA of the CDR3: TGTGCCAGCAGCCCCATCCCCTTACAGGACACTGAAGCTTTCTTT. Protein product: CASSPIPLQDTEAFF. The chain uses TRBV7-9 and TRBJ1-1; weak D call: TRBD1 (5 bases). Germline CDR1 reads SEHNR; CDR2 reads FQNEAQ (reference sequence). The germline V and J ends were trimmed by 5 bases and 3 bases, with 16 bases remaining between them. This CDR3 spans 15 amino acids.

This chain links TRBV3-1 with TRBJ1-2, with D unresolved. Germline V gene lookup returns CDR1 LGHDT and CDR2 YNNKEL (reference sequence). CDR3 length: 12 residues. The V and J ends lost 0 bases and 10 bases respectively, with 9 bases between them. The CDR3 region is CASSQDRAVYTF. CDR3 DNA: TGTGCCAGCAGCCAAGATCGGGCAGTCTACACCTTC.

A few counts support this clonotype. The V gene is TRBV4-2, the J gene TRBJ2-7; tentatively, D is TRBD2 (6 bases). Trimming pared 1 base from V and 3 bases from J, leaving 16 bases between. Germline CDR1 and CDR2: LGHNA and YNFKEQ. This CDR3 has 16 amino acids. The CDR3 DNA is TGTGCCAGCAGCCAAGCCCTGGAGGGCCGCTTCTACGAGCAGTACTTC. Its protein is CASSQALEGRFYEQYF.

The rearrangement links TRBV7-9 to TRBJ2-6; D uncertain. The V gene lost 7 bases and the J gene lost 0 bases, with 10 bases spanning the gap. Germline CDR1 SEHNR, CDR2 FQNEAQ (reference sequence). The CDR3 loop spans 15 amino acids. The CDR3 here is CASTPGYSGANVLTF. The DNA for the CDR3 is TGTGCCAGCACCCCCGGATACTCTGGGGCCAACGTCCTGACTTTC. Full variable domain (remainder filled in from reference TRBV7-9 and TRBJ2-6): DTGVSQNPRHKITKRGQNVTFRCDPISEHNRLYWYRQTLGQGPEFLTYFQNEAQLEKSRLLSDRFSAERPKGSFSTLEIQRTEQGDSAMYLCASTPGYSGANVLTFGAGSRLTVL.

This clonotype was seen only a few times. J is TRBJ1-3 and V is TRBV7-2, with D possibly being TRBD1 (5 bases). There are 17 residues in the CDR3. From germline, CDR1 is SGHTA and CDR2 FQGNSA. The V end was cut by 1 base, the J end by 0 bases, with 13 bases between. CDR3 DNA sequence: TGTGCCAGCAGCTTAGACTACAGGCCTAGCTCTGGAAACACCATATATTTT. Residues: CASSLDYRPSSGNTIYF.

CDR3 loop: CATSAQRGESYEQFF. CDR3 sequence (DNA): TGTGCCACCAGCGCGCAGCGGGGGGAATCATATGAGCAGTTCTTC. The genes are TRBV15 and TRBJ2-1; 9 bases line up with TRBD2. J gave up 8 bases and V 5 bases, and 10 bases lay outside the gene matches. The V gene's germline CDR1 is LNHNV and CDR2 YYDKDF (reference sequence). CDR3 length equals 15 residues.

This chain connects TRBV30 to TRBJ1-1, with 10 bases lining up with TRBD1. V was pared by 4 bases and J by 3 bases, with 5 bases of the junction left unmatched. Germline values: CDR1 GTSNPN, CDR2 SVGIG (reference sequence). CDR3 length: 14 residues. The CDR3 region has the DNA TGTGCCTGGACCGCGACAGGGGGCTACACTGAAGCTTTCTTT. It yields the protein CAWTATGGYTEAFF.

A few counts support this clonotype. The J gene is TRBJ2-7, the V gene TRBV9; 8 bases match TRBD2. V trimming: 0 bases; J trimming: 3 bases; junction bases outside the gene matches: 5. The V gene's germline CDR1 is SGDLS and CDR2 YYNGEE. The CDR3 length is 15 residues. The CDR3 nucleotides read TGTGCCAGCAGCGTAGGGTTGGGACTAGGCTACGAGCAGTACTTC. This translates into CASSVGLGLGYEQYF.

In this sample, this clonotype turned up a few times. The V call is TRBV7-2, the J call TRBJ2-1; D is perhaps TRBD1 (5 bases). The CDR3 runs to 18 residues. The germline V gene has CDR1 SGHTA and CDR2 FQGNSA. Trimming took 1 base from V and 1 from J, leaving 17 bases between them. CDR3 bases: TGTGCCAGCAGCTTAGGGCAGGGTAGGGGTATTTCCTACAATGAGCAGTTCTTC. Amino acid sequence: CASSLGQGRGISYNEQFF. Supplemented by reference TRBV7-2 and TRBJ2-1, the full variable domain reads GAGVSQSPSNKVTEKGKDVELRCDPISGHTALYWYRQSLGQGLEFLIYFQGNSAPDKSGLPSDRFSAERTGGSVSTLTIQRTQQEDSAVYLCASSLGQGRGISYNEQFFGPGTRLTVL.

This clonotype was picked up a small number of times. The V gene is TRBV5-1, the J gene TRBJ2-6, with TRBD1 identical over 7 bases. CDR1 and CDR2 from the germline V gene are SGHRS and YFSETQ. The ends lost 3 bases at V and 0 bases at J; junction bases unmatched: 6. There are 17 residues in the CDR3. The CDR3 loop reads CASSSGTAASGANVLTF. Written as DNA, the CDR3 is TGCGCCAGCAGCTCCGGGACAGCCGCCTCTGGGGCCAACGTCCTGACTTTC.

This chain connects TRBV24-1 to TRBJ2-3, with 10 bases matching TRBD2. The germline V gene has CDR1 KGHDR and CDR2 SFDVKD. The V and J ends lost 0 bases and 0 bases, in that order; junction bases with no gene match: 2. The CDR3 runs to 17 residues. The CDR3 DNA is TGTGCCACCAGTGATTTGGGGACTAGCGCAAGCACAGATACGCAGTATTTT. This encodes CATSDLGTSASTDTQYF.

The chain combines TRBV29-1 with TRBJ2-3; 8 bases map to TRBD2. The length of the CDR3 is 14 residues. In germline, CDR1 is SQVTM, CDR2 ANQGSEA. V lost 1 base to trimming and J lost 8 bases; unmatched junction nucleotides: 8. The CDR3, as DNA: TGCAGCGTTGAAGGGACTAGCCATTTTGGTACGCAGTATTTT. This translates into CSVEGTSHFGTQYF.

This chain joins TRBV30 and TRBJ2-1, with 11 nucleotides matching TRBD2. The J segment lost 7 bases and the V segment lost 2 bases, leaving 4 bases of the junction unmatched. Germline CDR1 is GTSNPN and CDR2 is SVGIG (reference sequence). The CDR3 is 14 residues long. The CDR3 DNA reads TGTGCCTGGAGTCTAGCGGGAGGTAGTAATGAGCAGTTCTTC. Encoded protein: CAWSLAGGSNEQFF.

This clonotype occurred a few times. This sequence joins TRBV11-2 and TRBJ2-1, with TRBD2 identical over 10 bases. CDR3 length equals 17 residues. The germline CDR1 and CDR2 sequences are SGHAT and FQNNGV. Losses at the gene ends were 5 bases for V and 0 bases for J; bases not matched to a gene: 7. The CDR3 sequence is CASSPRLAGSSYNEQFF. CDR3 DNA: TGTGCCAGCAGCCCCAGACTAGCGGGCAGCTCCTACAATGAGCAGTTCTTC.

This sequence joins TRBV7-9 and TRBJ2-1; 10 nucleotides match TRBD2. The germline CDR1 and CDR2 sequences are SEHNR and FQNEAQ (reference sequence). V lost 4 bases and J lost 5; bases outside the gene matches: 8. The CDR3 is made up of 16 amino acids. CDR3 loop: CASSSTGTSVNNEQFF. The CDR3 DNA reads as TGTGCCAGCAGCTCTACCGGGACTAGCGTTAACAATGAGCAGTTCTTC.

CDR3 loop: CATSDALLGKAFF. CDR3 in DNA: TGTGCCACCAGTGATGCCCTGTTGGGGAAAGCTTTCTTT. The chain links TRBV24-1 to TRBJ1-1; D gene uncertain. The germline V and J ends were trimmed by 3 bases and 9 bases, with 13 bases remaining between them. CDR1 and CDR2 from the germline V gene are KGHDR and SFDVKD. The CDR3 sequence is 13 residues long.

The chain uses TRBV12-3 or TRBV12-4 and TRBJ2-5, with D uncertain. The ends were cut back, 3 bases at V and 7 bases at J, with 12 bases in the middle. The CDR3 is 13 residues long. CDR3 nucleotide sequence: TGTGCCAGCAGTTTTTCACGCCCGGGGACCCAGTACTTC. Translation: CASSFSRPGTQYF.

This clonotype turned up a few times. The chain is built from TRBV7-2 and TRBJ2-3; 8 bases match TRBD2. Trimming at V came to 5 bases and at J to 10 bases, leaving 8 bases not matched to a gene. Germline V lookup: CDR1 SGHTA, CDR2 FQGNSA. This CDR3 has 13 amino acids. The CDR3 nucleotides read TGTGCCAGCAGCCCGGATCGGCGGGGGGCGCAGTATTTT. Protein: CASSPDRRGAQYF.

The rearrangement uses TRBV5-1 and TRBJ2-7; D may be TRBD2 (5 bases). This CDR3 has 15 amino acids. Trimming removed 4 bases at V and 5 bases at J, with 19 bases between. Germline V gene data show CDR1 as SGHRS and CDR2 as YFSETQ. CDR3 protein: CASSPEAGRPNEQYF. The CDR3 DNA sequence: TGCGCCAGCAGCCCGGAGGCAGGAAGGCCTAACGAGCAGTACTTC.

CDR3 DNA: TGTGCCAGCAGTTCTACAGGGCTCGACTATGGCTACACCTTC. As protein: CASSSTGLDYGYTF. J is TRBJ1-2 and V is TRBV27, with a possible D match to TRBD1 (6 bases). Germline lookup yields CDR1 MNHEY and CDR2 SMNVEV (reference sequence). V dropped 4 bases and J dropped 3 bases, with 12 bases sitting between them. The CDR3 sequence is 14 residues long.

This clonotype was seen a handful of times. The rearrangement links TRBV27 to TRBJ1-5; 8 positions agree with TRBD1. The CDR3 length is 16 residues. V lost 2 bases to trimming and J lost 1 base; unmatched junction nucleotides: 4. Germline assignment: CDR1 MNHEY and CDR2 SMNVEV (reference sequence). CDR3 amino acids: CASSLGQGGSNQPQHF. Written as DNA, the CDR3 is TGTGCCAGCAGTTTAGGACAGGGCGGGAGCAATCAGCCCCAGCATTTT.

The rearrangement links TRBV7-6 to TRBJ2-7; unclear D gene. The CDR3 has 14 amino acids. Germline assignment: CDR1 SGHVS and CDR2 FNYEAQ. Trimming shortened V by 0 bases and J by 2 bases, and 8 bases separated the two germline ends. In DNA, the CDR3 is TGTGCCAGCAGCTTAGCGCCAGGAGCCTACGAGCAGTACTTC. It codes for CASSLAPGAYEQYF.

This chain joins TRBV6-1 and TRBJ1-2; the D is unclear. Trimming took 0 bases from V and 7 from J, leaving 21 bases between them. The CDR3 runs to 17 residues. The germline V gene has CDR1 MNHNS and CDR2 SASEGT. The CDR3 coding sequence is TGTGCCAGCAGTGAAGCGCTGTATAAATTTGCCGACCCTGGCTACACCTTC. Residues: CASSEALYKFADPGYTF.

The CDR3 reads CASSLLSNNEQFF. CDR3 sequence (DNA): TGTGCCAGCAGCTTACTTAGTAACAATGAGCAGTTCTTC. V is TRBV7-9 and J is TRBJ2-1; D not certain. The CDR3 sequence is 13 residues long. V shed 2 bases and J shed 5 bases, with 7 bases lying between them. Germline loops: CDR1 SEHNR, CDR2 FQNEAQ (reference sequence).

This clonotype was counted a few times. This sequence joins TRBV18 and TRBJ2-3, with 15 bases identical to TRBD2. This CDR3 spans 18 amino acids. Trimming took 0 bases from V and 2 from J; bases not matched to a gene: 3. CDR1 is KGHSH and CDR2 is LQKENI in the germline V gene. CDR3 DNA: TGTGCCAGCTCACCACCGGGACTAGCGGGAGGATCCACAGATACGCAGTATTTT. It yields the protein CASSPPGLAGGSTDTQYF.

The V gene is TRBV3-1, the J gene TRBJ2-3; 8 positions agree with TRBD2. After removal of 3 bases from V and 6 bases from J, the junction contained 11 bases not matched to a gene. Germline lookup yields CDR1 LGHDT and CDR2 YNNKEL (reference sequence). This CDR3 comprises 16 residues. In DNA, the CDR3 is TGTGCCAGCAGCCAGGACCTAGCGGGTCCCTGGGATACGCAGTATTTT. This gives the protein CASSQDLAGPWDTQYF.

The count of this clonotype is one. The chain combines TRBV24-1 with TRBJ1-5; 8 bases fit TRBD1. CDR3 length: 17 residues. CDR1 and CDR2 from the germline V gene are KGHDR and SFDVKD. Trimming cost V 4 bases and J 0 bases; bases outside gene matches: 7. CDR3 DNA: TGTGCCACCAGTGACTCCGGGACAGGCTATAGCAATCAGCCCCAGCATTTT. Protein sequence: CATSDSGTGYSNQPQHF.

The rearrangement uses TRBV6-5 and TRBJ1-2; 11 bases are shared with TRBD1. Germline V CDR1 and CDR2: MNHEY, SVGAGI. Trimming at V came to 4 bases and at J to 7 bases, leaving 5 bases not matched to a gene. This CDR3 has 14 residues. This CDR3 reads CASSFGQGAGGYTF. The CDR3 DNA follows: TGTGCCAGCAGTTTTGGACAGGGGGCAGGTGGCTACACCTTC.